These T cell receptor beta chains were read from a single sample in a study of blood T cell repertoires in COVID-19. The data were produced by immunoSEQ multiplex PCR, yet TCRdb's version contains in-frame clones alone and is incomplete. The profile shows 250,000 or so clones, just under 90% of them singletons. The sequencing input was PBMCs or T cells enriched from blood (not recorded which). Receptors originate from a middle-aged man who had been exposed to COVID-19. CDR3s include the opening cysteine and the closing phenylalanine or tryptophan. Fields, in order: D gene, V gene, J gene, clone size, CDR3 DNA, CDR3 protein. D genes are given only for firm matches. Rows give clone size only sometimes, using once, few, many, or a class for an expanded clone.

d_call: NA
v_call: TRBV7-8
j_call: TRBJ1-5
clone_size: NA
cdr3_nt: TGTGCCAGCAGCTTAGCAGGGGTTGATACCAATCAGCCCCAGCATTTT
cdr3_aa: CASSLAGVDTNQPQHF

d_call: TRBD2
v_call: TRBV5-1
j_call: TRBJ2-3
clone_size: NA
cdr3_nt: TGCGCCAGCAACTGGGTAGCGGGAGGGAAAGATACGCAGTATTTT
cdr3_aa: CASNWVAGGKDTQYF

d_call: NA
v_call: TRBV6-6
j_call: TRBJ1-2
clone_size: NA
cdr3_nt: TGTGCCAGCAGTGATCGAGGACAGCAGTATGGCTACACCTTC
cdr3_aa: CASSDRGQQYGYTF

d_call: TRBD1
v_call: TRBV2
j_call: TRBJ1-5
clone_size: NA
cdr3_nt: TGTGCCAGCAGCACAGGGGTCTTCAATCAGCCCCAGCATTTT
cdr3_aa: CASSTGVFNQPQHF

d_call: NA
v_call: TRBV29-1
j_call: TRBJ2-3
clone_size: NA
cdr3_nt: TGCAGCGTTGAAGATCGCGGGGCTCCCTTACCTAGCACAGATACGCAGTATTTT
cdr3_aa: CSVEDRGAPLPSTDTQYF

d_call: NA
v_call: TRBV18
j_call: TRBJ2-5
clone_size: NA
cdr3_nt: TGTGCCAGCTCCCCAACTAGTATGGGCCAAGAGACCCAGTACTTC
cdr3_aa: CASSPTSMGQETQYF

d_call: NA
v_call: TRBV14
j_call: TRBJ1-2
clone_size: NA
cdr3_nt: TGTGCCAGCAGCCAAGACAGGGGTTGGAACTATGGCTACACCTTC
cdr3_aa: CASSQDRGWNYGYTF

d_call: NA
v_call: TRBV27
j_call: TRBJ2-3
clone_size: NA
cdr3_nt: TGTGCCAGCGTATCAGGGGACAGCACAGATACGCAGTATTTT
cdr3_aa: CASVSGDSTDTQYF

d_call: NA
v_call: TRBV3-1/TRBV3-2
j_call: TRBJ2-3
clone_size: once
cdr3_nt: TGTGCCAGCACCCGGGAAGGGACAGATACGCAGTATTTT
cdr3_aa: CASTREGTDTQYF

d_call: NA
v_call: TRBV15
j_call: TRBJ2-1
clone_size: NA
cdr3_nt: TGTGCCACCAGCAGAGACCTGAGGGCTAGCTACAATGAGCAGTTCTTC
cdr3_aa: CATSRDLRASYNEQFF

d_call: NA
v_call: TRBV29-1
j_call: TRBJ2-1
clone_size: once
cdr3_nt: TGCAGCGCCCGGGGGGCCCGGGGAAAAATAGGGGGTGAGCAGTTCTTC
cdr3_aa: CSARGARGKIGGEQFF

d_call: TRBD1
v_call: TRBV5-1
j_call: TRBJ1-3
clone_size: NA
cdr3_nt: TGCGCCAGCAGCAGAGGACAGGGTGGCGGAAACACCATATATTTT
cdr3_aa: CASSRGQGGGNTIYF

d_call: NA
v_call: TRBV19
j_call: TRBJ1-1
clone_size: NA
cdr3_nt: TGTGCCAGTAGTCCCCAACGGAGTCGGAACACTGAAGCTTTCTTT
cdr3_aa: CASSPQRSRNTEAFF

d_call: TRBD1
v_call: TRBV6-6
j_call: TRBJ1-6
clone_size: NA
cdr3_nt: TGTGCCAGCAGCCTACTTCAGGGACAGATTGGTTCACCCCTCCACTTT
cdr3_aa: CASSLLQGQIGSPLHF

d_call: NA
v_call: TRBV3-1/TRBV3-2
j_call: TRBJ2-5
clone_size: NA
cdr3_nt: TGTGCCAGCAGCCAAGAGGAGGGGGCCCAAGAGACCCAGTACTTC
cdr3_aa: CASSQEEGAQETQYF

d_call: TRBD1
v_call: TRBV5-6
j_call: TRBJ1-5
clone_size: few
cdr3_nt: TGTGCCAGCAGCACCTGGGGACAGGGGCACAGTCAGCCCCAGCATTTT
cdr3_aa: CASSTWGQGHSQPQHF

d_call: NA
v_call: TRBV5-1
j_call: TRBJ1-2
clone_size: NA
cdr3_nt: TGCGCCAGCAGCTTGGCCCCAGATCAGGGCGGCTACACCTTC
cdr3_aa: CASSLAPDQGGYTF

d_call: NA
v_call: TRBV28
j_call: TRBJ1-3
clone_size: NA
cdr3_nt: TGTGCCAGCAGTTTAAGGGGTTTAACTGGAAACACCATATATTTT
cdr3_aa: CASSLRGLTGNTIYF

d_call: NA
v_call: TRBV29-1
j_call: TRBJ2-2
clone_size: NA
cdr3_nt: TGCAGCGTAAAAACGGGACGGAGGGAAGGGGAGCTGTTTTTT
cdr3_aa: CSVKTGRREGELFF

d_call: NA
v_call: TRBV19
j_call: TRBJ1-1
clone_size: NA
cdr3_nt: TGTGCCAGTAGTTTGGGGGCTTGGTCGCACACTGAAGCTTTCTTT
cdr3_aa: CASSLGAWSHTEAFF

d_call: NA
v_call: TRBV2
j_call: TRBJ1-1
clone_size: NA
cdr3_nt: TGTGCCAGCTCCGGGGAGGGGAACACTGAAGCTTTCTTT
cdr3_aa: CASSGEGNTEAFF

d_call: NA
v_call: TRBV6-5
j_call: TRBJ1-1
clone_size: NA
cdr3_nt: TGTGCCAGCAGTTACACATCTGGAGGGTCCCTCACTGAAGCTTTCTTT
cdr3_aa: CASSYTSGGSLTEAFF

d_call: TRBD1
v_call: TRBV7-6
j_call: TRBJ1-3
clone_size: NA
cdr3_nt: TGTGCCAGCAGCTTAGGGGACAGGGACTCTGGAAACACCATATATTTT
cdr3_aa: CASSLGDRDSGNTIYF

d_call: TRBD1
v_call: TRBV14
j_call: TRBJ1-2
clone_size: few
cdr3_nt: TGTGCCAGCAGGCCGGGACAGGGTGCAGGAGGCTACACCTTC
cdr3_aa: CASRPGQGAGGYTF

d_call: NA
v_call: TRBV24-1
j_call: TRBJ2-3
clone_size: NA
cdr3_nt: TGTGCCACCAGTGCGGGACATTCCGTAGATACGCAGTATTTT
cdr3_aa: CATSAGHSVDTQYF

d_call: NA
v_call: TRBV5-8
j_call: TRBJ1-1
clone_size: NA
cdr3_nt: TGTGCCAGCAGCTTGGAACAGGGCACTGAAGCTTTCTTT
cdr3_aa: CASSLEQGTEAFF

d_call: TRBD2
v_call: TRBV9
j_call: TRBJ2-1
clone_size: NA
cdr3_nt: TGTGCCAGCAGCGCTACAAGCGGGAGGGTCCTTTTTCGGTACAATGAGCAGTTCTTC
cdr3_aa: CASSATSGRVLFRYNEQFF

d_call: TRBD1
v_call: TRBV18
j_call: TRBJ1-2
clone_size: NA
cdr3_nt: TGTGCCAGCTCACCTGCTGACAGGGGTGTCGGTGGCTACACCTTC
cdr3_aa: CASSPADRGVGGYTF

d_call: NA
v_call: TRBV3-1/TRBV3-2
j_call: TRBJ2-7
clone_size: NA
cdr3_nt: TGTGCCAGCAGCCAACAGGGGCCCCACTACGAGCAGTACTTC
cdr3_aa: CASSQQGPHYEQYF

d_call: TRBD2
v_call: TRBV6-6
j_call: TRBJ2-1
clone_size: NA
cdr3_nt: TGTGCCAGCAGTCCCCCGGGACTACTTATCGATGAGCAGTTCTTC
cdr3_aa: CASSPPGLLIDEQFF

d_call: TRBD1
v_call: TRBV12-5
j_call: TRBJ1-1
clone_size: NA
cdr3_nt: TGTGCTAGTGGTTATCCAACGGGACAGACGAAGGAGACTGAAGCTTTCTTT
cdr3_aa: CASGYPTGQTKETEAFF

d_call: TRBD2
v_call: TRBV11-2
j_call: TRBJ2-2
clone_size: NA
cdr3_nt: TGTGCCAGCAGCTTAGGACTAGCGGGTACCACCGGGGAGCTGTTTTTT
cdr3_aa: CASSLGLAGTTGELFF

d_call: NA
v_call: TRBV12-3/TRBV12-4
j_call: TRBJ2-5
clone_size: NA
cdr3_nt: TGTGCCAGCAGTTTTTCAGGCCAAGAGACCCAGTACTTC
cdr3_aa: CASSFSGQETQYF

d_call: TRBD1
v_call: TRBV5-5
j_call: TRBJ1-2
clone_size: NA
cdr3_nt: TGTGCCAGCAGCTCCTACTCAGGGGGCGCCTATGGCTACACCTTC
cdr3_aa: CASSSYSGGAYGYTF

d_call: NA
v_call: TRBV18
j_call: TRBJ2-6
clone_size: NA
cdr3_nt: TGTGCCAGCTCAACCAGTTTGCCGGGGGTGGACGTCCTGACTTTC
cdr3_aa: CASSTSLPGVDVLTF

d_call: NA
v_call: TRBV29-1
j_call: TRBJ2-5
clone_size: NA
cdr3_nt: TGCAGCGTTGAAGGTTCAGGGTTGGGGCAAGAGACCCAGTACTTC
cdr3_aa: CSVEGSGLGQETQYF

d_call: NA
v_call: TRBV29-1
j_call: TRBJ1-1
clone_size: NA
cdr3_nt: TGCAGAAACAGGGCCACTGAAGCTTTCTTT
cdr3_aa: CRNRATEAFF

d_call: NA
v_call: TRBV24-1
j_call: TRBJ2-1
clone_size: once
cdr3_nt: TGTGCCACCAGTGATGGATTTGTAGGGGGTGGCGAGCAGTTCTTC
cdr3_aa: CATSDGFVGGGEQFF